Sequencing of this T cell receptor beta chain was carried out in a study of cytomegalovirus exposure and HLA in healthy donors. Vbeta (60) and Jbeta (13) primers were used in the PCR. TCRdb's table, derived via immunoSEQ multiplex PCR, lists solely in-frame clones and lacks some. The table records 130,000 or so clones, roughly 70% of them present only once. Germline loops: CDR1 SGHAT, CDR2 FQNNGV. This CDR3 region has 11 residues. Trimming removed 6 bases from V and 4 bases from J, with 3 bases in between. Input material: PBMCs. This clonotype was sampled from a man aged 25-45 years in good health and CMV-seronegative. The chain recombines TRBV11-2 with TRBJ2-2, with D unresolved. CDR3 residues: CASSRTGELFF. The CDR3 coding sequence is TGTGCCAGCAGTCGCACCGGGGAGCTGTTTTTT. Combining the CDR3 with reference TRBV11-2 and TRBJ2-2 gives the whole variable domain EAGVAQSPRYKIIEKRQSVAFWCNPISGHATLYWYQQILGQGPKLLIQFQNNGVVDDSQLPKDRFSAERLKGVDSTLKIQPAKLEDSAVYLCASSRTGELFFGEGSRLTVL.